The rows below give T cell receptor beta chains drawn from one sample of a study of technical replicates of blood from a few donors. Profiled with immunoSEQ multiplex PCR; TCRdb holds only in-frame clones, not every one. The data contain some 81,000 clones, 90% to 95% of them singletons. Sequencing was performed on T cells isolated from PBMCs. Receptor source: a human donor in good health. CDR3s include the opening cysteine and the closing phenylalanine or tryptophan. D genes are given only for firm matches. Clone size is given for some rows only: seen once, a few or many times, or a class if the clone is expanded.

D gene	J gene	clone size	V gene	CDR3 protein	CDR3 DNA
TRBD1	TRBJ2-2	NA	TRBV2	CASSGTGAFGGELFF	TGTGCCAGCAGCGGGACAGGGGCGTTCGGAGGGGAGCTGTTTTTT
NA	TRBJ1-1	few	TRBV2	CASSGVSSAF	TGTGCCAGCAGTGGGGTGTCATCAGCGTTT
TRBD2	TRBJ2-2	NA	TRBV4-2	CASSQALSGGNTGELFF	TGTGCCAGCAGCCAAGCCCTATCGGGGGGGAACACCGGGGAGCTGTTTTTT
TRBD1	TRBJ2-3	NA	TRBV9	CASSASRGQNTDTQYF	TGTGCCAGCAGCGCTAGTCGGGGACAGAACACAGATACGCAGTATTTT
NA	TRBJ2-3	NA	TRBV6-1	CASSARSDTQYF	TGTGCCAGCAGTGCCCGGTCAGATACGCAGTATTTT
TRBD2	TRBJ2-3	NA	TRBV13	CASSLGRLAGGPSDTQYF	TGTGCCAGCAGCTTAGGCCGACTAGCGGGGGGGCCGTCAGATACGCAGTATTTT
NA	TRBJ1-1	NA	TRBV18	CASSPAGNTEAFF	TGTGCCAGCTCACCGGCGGGAAACACTGAAGCTTTCTTT
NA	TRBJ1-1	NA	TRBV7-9	CASSFMNTEAFF	TGTGCCAGCAGCTTCATGAACACTGAAGCTTTCTTT
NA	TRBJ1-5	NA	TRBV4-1	CASSQLTLRLGGRNQPQHF	TGCGCCAGCAGCCAATTAACACTTCGGCTGGGGGGGAGGAATCAGCCCCAGCATTTT
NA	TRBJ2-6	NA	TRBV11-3	CASSPDSRGANVLTF	TGTGCCAGCAGCCCTGACAGTCGTGGGGCCAACGTCCTGACTTTC
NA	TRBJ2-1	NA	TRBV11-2	CASSLAGRYNEQFF	TGTGCCAGCAGCTTAGCTGGGAGGTACAATGAGCAGTTCTTC
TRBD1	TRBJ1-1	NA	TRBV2	CASSGTGGNTEAFF	TGTGCCAGCAGTGGAACAGGGGGGAACACTGAAGCTTTCTTT
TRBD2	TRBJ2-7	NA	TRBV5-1	CASSLFLAGLSGYEQYF	TGCGCCAGCAGCTTGTTTCTAGCGGGACTAAGCGGCTACGAGCAGTACTTC
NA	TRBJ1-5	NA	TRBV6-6	CASSSGSAYNQPQHF	TGTGCCAGCAGTTCGGGTTCAGCTTACAATCAGCCCCAGCATTTT
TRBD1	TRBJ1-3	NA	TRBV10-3	CAIKAGTDGNTIYF	TGTGCCATCAAGGCCGGGACAGATGGAAACACCATATATTTT
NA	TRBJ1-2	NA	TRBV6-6	CASKQGTYGYTF	TGTGCCAGCAAACAGGGAACGTATGGCTACACCTTC
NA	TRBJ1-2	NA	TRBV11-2	CASSPYSNYGYTF	TGTGCCAGCAGCCCGTACAGTAACTATGGCTACACCTTC
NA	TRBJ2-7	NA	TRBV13	CASSLGRWTSRGGQYF	TGTGCCAGCAGCTTAGGCCGTTGGACATCGAGAGGGGGGCAGTACTTC
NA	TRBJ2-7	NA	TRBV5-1	CASSQNDYEQYF	TGCGCCAGCAGCCAGAACGATTACGAGCAGTACTTC
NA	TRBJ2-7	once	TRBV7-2	CASSPKDSGTYEQYF	TGTGCCAGCAGCCCCAAGGACAGCGGAACCTACGAGCAGTACTTC
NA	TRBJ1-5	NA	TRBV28	CASSLRGDQPQHF	TGTGCCAGCAGTTTACGGGGGGATCAGCCCCAGCATTTT
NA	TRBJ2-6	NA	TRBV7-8	CASSLTAAGANVLTF	TGTGCCAGCAGCCTGACAGCCGCTGGGGCCAACGTCCTGACTTTC
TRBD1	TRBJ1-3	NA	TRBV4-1	CASSQPYRDRAGGNTIYF	TGCGCCAGCAGCCAACCGTACCGGGACAGGGCCGGTGGAAACACCATATATTTT
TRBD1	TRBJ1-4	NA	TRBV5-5	CASSLDRGNEKLFF	TGTGCCAGCAGCCTCGACAGGGGTAATGAAAAACTGTTTTTT
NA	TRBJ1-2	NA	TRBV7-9	CASSPPPGGSAISYGYTF	TGTGCCAGCAGCCCTCCCCCGGGGGGTTCAGCGATTAGCTATGGCTACACCTTC
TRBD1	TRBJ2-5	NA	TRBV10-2	CASSRDRQETQYF	TGCGCCAGCAGTAGGGACAGACAAGAGACCCAGTACTTC
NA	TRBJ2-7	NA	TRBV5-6	CASSLDRRGFLGEQYF	TGTGCCAGCAGCTTGGATCGTAGGGGGTTCCTTGGCGAGCAGTACTTC
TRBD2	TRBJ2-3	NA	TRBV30	CAWSGTSGGVVTDTQYF	TGTGCCTGGAGCGGGACTAGCGGGGGGGTGGTCACAGATACGCAGTATTTT
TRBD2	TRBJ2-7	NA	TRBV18	CASSGLAGGSTYEQYF	TGTGCCAGCTCCGGACTAGCGGGAGGTTCCACCTACGAGCAGTACTTC
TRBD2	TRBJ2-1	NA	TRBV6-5	CASSFPGLAGVNEQFF	TGTGCCAGCAGTTTTCCGGGACTAGCGGGAGTTAATGAGCAGTTCTTC
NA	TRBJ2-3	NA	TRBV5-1	CASSFAPDTRTDTQYF	TGCGCCAGCAGCTTTGCCCCGGACACCCGCACAGATACGCAGTATTTT
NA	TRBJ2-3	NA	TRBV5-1	CASSLVHASTDTQYF	TGCGCCAGCAGCTTAGTTCATGCGAGCACAGATACGCAGTATTTT
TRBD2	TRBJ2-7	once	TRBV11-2	CASSSAGTNLYEQYF	TGTGCCAGCAGCTCCGCCGGGACTAACCTCTACGAGCAGTACTTC
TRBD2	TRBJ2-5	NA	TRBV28	CASSTTSGGRKTQYF	TGTGCCAGCAGTACGACTAGCGGGGGGAGGAAGACCCAGTACTTC
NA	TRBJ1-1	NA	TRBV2	CASSEAQTDSRNTEAFF	TGTGCCAGCAGTGAAGCTCAGACGGACAGCCGGAACACTGAAGCTTTCTTT
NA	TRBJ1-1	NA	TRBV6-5	CASSYSRNMNTEAFF	TGTGCCAGCAGTTACTCGAGGAACATGAACACTGAAGCTTTCTTT
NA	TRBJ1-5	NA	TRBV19	CASHATFNQPQHF	TGTGCCAGTCACGCCACATTCAATCAGCCCCAGCATTTT
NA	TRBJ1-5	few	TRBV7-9	CASSTAGGGGNQPQHF	TGTGCCAGCAGTACAGCGGGAGGAGGTGGCAATCAGCCCCAGCATTTT
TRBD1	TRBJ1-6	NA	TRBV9	CASSVSGGNSPLHF	TGTGCCAGCAGCGTATCAGGGGGCAATTCACCCCTCCACTTT
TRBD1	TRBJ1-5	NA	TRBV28	CASSFLEPTGGNQPQHF	TGTGCCAGCAGTTTTTTAGAACCCACAGGGGGCAATCAGCCCCAGCATTTT
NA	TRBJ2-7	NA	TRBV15	CATSTPGSYEQYF	TGTGCCACCAGTACTCCGGGCTCCTACGAGCAGTACTTC
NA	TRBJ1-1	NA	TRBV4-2	CASSQVKKGGEAFF	TGTGCCAGCAGCCAAGTGAAGAAGGGAGGAGAAGCTTTCTTT
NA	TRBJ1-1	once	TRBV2	CASRAGADRNTEAFF	TGTGCCAGCAGAGCAGGGGCGGATCGGAACACTGAAGCTTTCTTT
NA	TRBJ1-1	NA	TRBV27	CASLWGHAAFF	TGTGCCAGCCTCTGGGGACACGCAGCTTTCTTT
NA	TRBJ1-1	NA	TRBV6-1	CASSVRGENTEAFF	TGTGCCAGCAGTGTACGGGGTGAGAACACTGAAGCTTTCTTT
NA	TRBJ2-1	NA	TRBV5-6	CASSQGQFEFF	TGTGCCAGCAGCCAAGGACAGTTCGAGTTCTTC
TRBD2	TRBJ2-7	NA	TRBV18	CASSRTSGMTYEQYF	TGTGCCAGCTCACGGACTAGCGGGATGACCTACGAGCAGTACTTC
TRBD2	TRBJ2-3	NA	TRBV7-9	CASSRGGGAEDTQYF	TGTGCCAGCTCCCGTGGCGGGGGGGCCGAAGATACGCAGTATTTT
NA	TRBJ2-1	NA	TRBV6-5	CASSTPLADNEQFF	TGTGCCAGCAGTACCCCCCTGGCGGACAATGAGCAGTTCTTC
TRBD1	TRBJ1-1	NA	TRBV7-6	CASSPGTGRRPEAFF	TGTGCCAGCAGCCCAGGGACAGGGAGACGTCCTGAAGCTTTCTTT